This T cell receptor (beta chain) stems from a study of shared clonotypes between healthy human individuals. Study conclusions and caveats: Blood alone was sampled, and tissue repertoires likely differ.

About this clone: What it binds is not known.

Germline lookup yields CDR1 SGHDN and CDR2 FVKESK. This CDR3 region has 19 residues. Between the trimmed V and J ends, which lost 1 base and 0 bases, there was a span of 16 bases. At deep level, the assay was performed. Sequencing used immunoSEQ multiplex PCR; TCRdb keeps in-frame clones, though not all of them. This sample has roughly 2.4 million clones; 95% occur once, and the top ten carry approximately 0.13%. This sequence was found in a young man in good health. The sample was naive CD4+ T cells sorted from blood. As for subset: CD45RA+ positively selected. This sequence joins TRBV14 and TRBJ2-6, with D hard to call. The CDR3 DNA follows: TGTGCCAGCAGCCAAGTTGTCTACAGTGTCATCTCTGGGGCCAACGTCCTGACTTTC. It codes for CASSQVVYSVISGANVLTF.